This is a list of T cell receptor beta chains from one sample in a study of blood T cell repertoires in COVID-19. Only in-frame clones appear in the TCRdb table, and some are missing; sequencing was by immunoSEQ multiplex PCR. This sample carries 200,000 to 250,000 clones, around 86% of them seen once, and the ten largest clones take roughly 11%. Sample: peripheral blood. The receptor set was obtained from a man aged 50 or older with COVID-19, enrolled during active disease. Both conserved end residues are part of each CDR3. The D gene is left open where the match is weak. Size tells how often a clone was seen (once, few, many) or the class of an expanded clone, and some rows leave it out.

j_call clone_size v_call d_call cdr3_nt cdr3_aa
TRBJ2-7 - TRBV19 - TGTGCCAGTAGTAGCCTACAGGGGAGGTACGAGCAGTACTTC CASSSLQGRYEQYF
TRBJ1-5 - TRBV6-5 - TGTGCCAGCAGTTACGACATCAATCAGCCCCAGCATTTT CASSYDINQPQHF
TRBJ2-1 - TRBV24-1 TRBD2 TGTGCCACCAGCTCATTTAGCGGGGGGGACTACAATGAGCAGTTCTTC CATSSFSGGDYNEQFF
TRBJ1-1 - TRBV27 - TGTGCCAGCAGTTTAGCAGGGTCCACTGAAGCTTTCTTT CASSLAGSTEAFF
TRBJ1-6 - TRBV18 - TGTGCCAGCTCTACAGGGAATTCACCCCTCCACTTT CASSTGNSPLHF
TRBJ2-3 - TRBV7-2 - TGTGCCAGCAGCTTAGCCCCGGGACTGGGCGATACGCAGTATTTT CASSLAPGLGDTQYF
TRBJ1-2 - TRBV19 TRBD1 TGTGCCAGTAACAGGGGGCTGTACTATGGCTACACCTTC CASNRGLYYGYTF
TRBJ1-1 - TRBV27 TRBD1 TGTGCCAGCAGTAAGGACAGGGAGGATGGTGAAGCTTTCTTT CASSKDREDGEAFF
TRBJ2-7 - TRBV18 - TGTGCCAGCTCACCTGCTGGACAGTCTTCCTACGAGCAGTACTTC CASSPAGQSSYEQYF
TRBJ2-3 - TRBV9 TRBD2 TGTGCCAGCAGCGTAGCTAGCGGGGCGTACACAGATACGCAGTATTTT CASSVASGAYTDTQYF
TRBJ1-5 - TRBV23-1 - TGCGCCAGCAGTCAATCGGGGGGTTTTAGGTATTATCAGCCCCAGCATTTT CASSQSGGFRYYQPQHF
TRBJ1-5 - TRBV24-1 - TGTGCCACCAGTGGGCAGGTGGATCAGCCCCAGCATTTT CATSGQVDQPQHF
TRBJ1-4 - TRBV5-6 TRBD1 TGTGCCAGCAGCTTGGCCGGAACAGGGGTTACTAATGAAAAACTGTTTTTT CASSLAGTGVTNEKLFF
TRBJ1-1 - TRBV9 TRBD1 TGTGCCAGCAGCGGGGACAGCACTGAAGCTTTCTTT CASSGDSTEAFF
TRBJ2-7 - TRBV10-3 TRBD2 TGTGCCATCGGGGCTAGCGGGCCTGCCTACGAGCAGTACTTC CAIGASGPAYEQYF
TRBJ2-7 - TRBV6-5 TRBD2 TGTGCCAGCAGGCTTAGCGGGAGGAACTACGAGCAGTACTTC CASRLSGRNYEQYF
TRBJ1-5 - TRBV6-2/TRBV6-3 TRBD1 TGTGCCAGCAGCACACTACAGGGGAGTAATCAGCCCCAGCATTTT CASSTLQGSNQPQHF
TRBJ1-2 - TRBV5-8 TRBD1 TGTGCCAGCACATTCAACAGGGGATACTATGGCTACACCTTC CASTFNRGYYGYTF
TRBJ2-2 once TRBV6-2/TRBV6-3 - TGTGCCAGCAGCCGACAGGCCCAGAACACCGGGGAGCTGTTTTTT CASSRQAQNTGELFF
TRBJ2-3 - TRBV10-1 TRBD2 TGCGCCAGCAGTGATTCCCGAAGACTAGCTACAACGCAGTATTTT CASSDSRRLATTQYF
TRBJ2-3 - TRBV10-3 TRBD2 TGTGCCATCAGCAGCGGGATTAGCACAGATACGCAGTATTTT CAISSGISTDTQYF
TRBJ1-1 - TRBV3-1/TRBV3-2 TRBD1 TGTGCCAGCAGCCAGCAGGGGGCAGGCACTGAAGCTTTCTTT CASSQQGAGTEAFF
TRBJ2-1 - TRBV7-9 TRBD2 TGTGCCAGCAGCTTAGAACTAGCGGGGGTATATGAGCAGTTCTTC CASSLELAGVYEQFF
TRBJ1-5 few TRBV20-1 - TGCAGTGCTAGTGCTTTGGCAGGGGTGAGCAATCAGCCCCAGCATTTT CSASALAGVSNQPQHF
TRBJ2-3 - TRBV19 - TGTGCCAGTAGTCGTCAAACAGCTAGCACAGATACGCAGTATTTT CASSRQTASTDTQYF
TRBJ1-1 - TRBV2 TRBD1 TGTGCCAGCAGAACGACAGGGAAGGGGGTAAACACTGAAGCTTTCTTT CASRTTGKGVNTEAFF
TRBJ1-1 - TRBV19 - TGTGCCAGTAGCTTTAAACCCGGGAGGACTGAAGCTTTCTTT CASSFKPGRTEAFF
TRBJ1-1 - TRBV6-5 - TGTGCCAGCAGTCCCGCGGGGGAGGGAAACACTGAAGCTTTCTTT CASSPAGEGNTEAFF
TRBJ2-5 many TRBV29-1 TRBD1 TGCAGCGTTGAGACGGACAGGGTACGAGAGACCCAGTACTTC CSVETDRVRETQYF
TRBJ1-2 - TRBV14 - TGTGCCAGCAGCCCCCTGACAGGTTATGGCTACACCTTC CASSPLTGYGYTF
TRBJ2-3 - TRBV15 TRBD2 TGTGCCACCAGCAAGACTAGCAGTAGCACAGATACGCAGTATTTT CATSKTSSSTDTQYF
TRBJ1-3 - TRBV28 TRBD1 TGTGCCAGCAGTATTACAGGGGGCTCTGGAAACACCATATATTTT CASSITGGSGNTIYF
TRBJ1-2 - TRBV4-1 TRBD1 TGCGCCAGCAGCGATACAGGGGATTATGGCTACACCTTC CASSDTGDYGYTF
TRBJ1-2 - TRBV19 TRBD1 TGTGCCAGTAGTAGGGACAGTAGTTCGGGTAGAGGCTACACCTTC CASSRDSSSGRGYTF
TRBJ1-6 - TRBV21-1 - TGTGCCAGCAGCAAGACAGGGAGCACCAATTCACCCCTCCACTTT CASSKTGSTNSPLHF
TRBJ2-1 - TRBV18 TRBD2 TGTGCCAGCTCGACGACTAGCGGGATAGGAAATGAGCAGTTCTTC CASSTTSGIGNEQFF
TRBJ2-7 - TRBV6-5 - TGTGCCAGCAGTTACCCGGCAGGGAGGAATACCTACGAGCAGTACTTC CASSYPAGRNTYEQYF
TRBJ1-1 - TRBV14 - TGTGCCAGCAGCCAAGATTACGGCACTGAAGCTTTCTTT CASSQDYGTEAFF
TRBJ1-2 - TRBV29-1 - TGCAGCGTTGAAGAGGTCCGCGGTTATGGCTACACCTTC CSVEEVRGYGYTF
TRBJ1-2 - TRBV4-1 - TGCGCCAGCAGCCGGAGCGGGAACTACACCTTC CASSRSGNYTF
TRBJ1-1 - TRBV3-1/TRBV3-2 - TGTGCCAGCAGCCAAGATCGTAGACACGAAGCTTTCTTT CASSQDRRHEAFF
TRBJ2-3 - TRBV2 TRBD2 TGTGCCAGCAGTGCCGGACGGGGACTAGGACCCAGGTCGGATACGCAGTATTTT CASSAGRGLGPRSDTQYF
TRBJ2-1 - TRBV19 TRBD2 TGTGCCAGTAGTCCGCAACCAGCGGGGGTTAGCTATGAGCAGTTCTTC CASSPQPAGVSYEQFF
TRBJ2-3 - TRBV4-1 TRBD2 TGCGCCAGCAGCCAAGATACCGGGGGGGTAAGCACGCAGTATTTT CASSQDTGGVSTQYF
TRBJ2-7 - TRBV5-1 - TGCGCCAGCAGCTTTTCCGCCGGGGGTGGGGGAGCCCCCTACGAGCAGTACTTC CASSFSAGGGGAPYEQYF
TRBJ1-1 once TRBV10-3 - TGTGCCATCAGTGAGGGGCGAGGGTACACTGAAGCTTTCTTT CAISEGRGYTEAFF
TRBJ2-1 - TRBV18 TRBD2 TGTGCCAGCTCACCAACTCAGGCGGGGGGGAGCAATGAGCAGTTCTTC CASSPTQAGGSNEQFF
TRBJ2-3 - TRBV7-3 TRBD2 TGTGCCAGCAGCTCCTTCGGCGGGGGTAGCACAGATACGCAGTATTTT CASSSFGGGSTDTQYF
TRBJ2-1 - TRBV7-7 TRBD2 TGTGCTAGCAGCTCAGGTAGCGGGTCCTCCTACAATGAGCAGTTCTTC CASSSGSGSSYNEQFF
TRBJ1-5 few TRBV4-1 - TGCGCCAGCAGCCAAGATTTGGCAGATTATAGCAATCAGCCCCAGCATTTT CASSQDLADYSNQPQHF
TRBJ2-1 few TRBV11-2 TRBD2 TGTGCCAGCAGCCTTGGACTAGCGGGGGGAGTCAATGAGCAGTTCTTC CASSLGLAGGVNEQFF